This paragraph reports one TCR beta chain. The antigen remains undetermined. Per the germline V gene, CDR1 is LGHNA and CDR2 is YNFKEQ. The V segment lost 4 bases and the J segment 2 bases; nucleotides outside the gene matches: 9. This CDR3 has 16 residues. The data stem from a study of T-cell reconstitution after alpha-beta-depleted transplantation in children. Points from the study as a whole: When one year had passed after transplant, most T-cell counts and diversity came from newly produced T cells.

Unique molecular identifiers were incorporated during preparation of the TCRbeta library. TCRdb reprocessed the PCR reads with MiXCR, giving one entry per CDR3 protein. The sample lists about 200,000 distinct CDR3 sequences, around 8.4% occurring once. The sequencing used PBMCs, mostly from graft donor cells, collected 360 days after TCRalphabeta/CD19-depleted stem cell transplant. The chain carries TRBV4-2 and TRBJ2-3, with 7 bases that match TRBD1. The source is a male patient aged 2-15 years who had a stem cell transplant for acute myeloid leukemia, so the T cells may come from the graft donor. The CDR3 is CASSPDRGPYTDTQYF. CDR3 DNA: TGTGCCAGCAGCCCTGATAGGGGGCCCTACACAGATACGCAGTATTTT.